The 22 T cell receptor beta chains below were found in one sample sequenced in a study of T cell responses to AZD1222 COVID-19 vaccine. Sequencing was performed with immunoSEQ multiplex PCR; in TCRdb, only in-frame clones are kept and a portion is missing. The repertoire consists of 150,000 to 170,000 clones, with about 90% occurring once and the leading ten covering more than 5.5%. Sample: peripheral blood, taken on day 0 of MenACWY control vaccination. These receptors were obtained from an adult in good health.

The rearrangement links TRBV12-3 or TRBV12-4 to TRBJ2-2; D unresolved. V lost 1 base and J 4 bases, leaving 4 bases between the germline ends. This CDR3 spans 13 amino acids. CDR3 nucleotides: TGTGCCAGCAGTTTAGTCCTCACCGGGGAGCTGTTTTTT. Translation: CASSLVLTGELFF.

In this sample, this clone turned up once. The DNA for the CDR3 is TGTGCCACCAGCAGACCAGGGGGCGGCCATGGCTACACCTTC. Protein: CATSRPGGGHGYTF. The V gene is TRBV15, the J gene TRBJ1-2; 8 bases agree with TRBD1. Per germline, CDR1 LNHNV and CDR2 YYDKDF (reference sequence). This CDR3 comprises 14 residues. V lost 2 bases, J lost 6 bases, and 5 bases stayed unmatched.

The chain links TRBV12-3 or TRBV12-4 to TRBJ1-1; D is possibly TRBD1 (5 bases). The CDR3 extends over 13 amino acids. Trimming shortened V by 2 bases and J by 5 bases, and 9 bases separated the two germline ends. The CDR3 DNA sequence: TGTGCCAGCAGTTTACAGGGTAGGACTGAAGCTTTCTTT. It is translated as CASSLQGRTEAFF.

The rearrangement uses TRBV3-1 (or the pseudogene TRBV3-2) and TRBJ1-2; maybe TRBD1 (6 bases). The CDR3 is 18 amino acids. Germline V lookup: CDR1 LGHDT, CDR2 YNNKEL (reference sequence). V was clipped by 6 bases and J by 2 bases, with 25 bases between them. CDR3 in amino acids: CASSPYIFFRTANYGYTF. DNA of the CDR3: TGTGCCAGCAGTCCTTACATTTTCTTCCGGACAGCCAACTATGGCTACACCTTC.

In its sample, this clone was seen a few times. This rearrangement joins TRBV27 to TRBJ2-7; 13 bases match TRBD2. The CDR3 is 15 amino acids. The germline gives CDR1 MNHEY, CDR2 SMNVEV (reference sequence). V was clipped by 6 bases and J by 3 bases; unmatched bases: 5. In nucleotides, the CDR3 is TGTGCCAGCAGGCCGGGGACTAGCGGGGACTACGAGCAGTACTTC. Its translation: CASRPGTSGDYEQYF.

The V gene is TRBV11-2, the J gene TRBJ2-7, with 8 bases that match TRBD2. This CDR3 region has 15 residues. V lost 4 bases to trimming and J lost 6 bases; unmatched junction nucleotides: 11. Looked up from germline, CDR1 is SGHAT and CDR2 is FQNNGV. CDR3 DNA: TGTGCCAGCAGCTCCCTGAGCGGGAGAGGAGGCGAGCAGTACTTC. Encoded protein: CASSSLSGRGGEQYF.

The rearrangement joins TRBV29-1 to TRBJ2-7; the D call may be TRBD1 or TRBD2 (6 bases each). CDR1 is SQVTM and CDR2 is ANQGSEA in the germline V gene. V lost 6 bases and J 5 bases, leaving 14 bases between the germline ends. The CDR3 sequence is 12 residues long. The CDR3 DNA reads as TGCAGCGTGGTGAGGGGGGCTGACGAGCAGTACTTC. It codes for CSVVRGADEQYF.

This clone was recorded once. The CDR3 loop is CASSHNTGSAEAFF. The CDR3 DNA sequence: TGTGCCAGCAGCCACAATACGGGGAGCGCTGAAGCTTTCTTT. The chain recombines TRBV14 with TRBJ1-1; D not certain. The CDR3 contains 14 residues. Germline assignment: CDR1 SGHDN and CDR2 FVKESK. V gave up 3 bases and J gave up 6 bases, with 14 bases separating them.

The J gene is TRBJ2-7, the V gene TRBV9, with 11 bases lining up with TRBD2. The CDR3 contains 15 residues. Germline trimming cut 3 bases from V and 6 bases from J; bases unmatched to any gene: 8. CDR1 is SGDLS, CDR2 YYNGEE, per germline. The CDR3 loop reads CASSATSGRGGEQYF. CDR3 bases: TGTGCCAGCAGCGCCACTAGCGGGAGAGGGGGCGAGCAGTACTTC.

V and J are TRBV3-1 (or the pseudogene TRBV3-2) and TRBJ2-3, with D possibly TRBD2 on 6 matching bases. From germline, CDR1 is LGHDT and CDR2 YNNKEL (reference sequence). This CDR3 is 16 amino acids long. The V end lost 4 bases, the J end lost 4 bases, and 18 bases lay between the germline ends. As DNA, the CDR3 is TGTGCCAGCAGCCCCTCCCTGGGGGGAGTCCCAGATACGCAGTATTTT. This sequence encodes CASSPSLGGVPDTQYF.

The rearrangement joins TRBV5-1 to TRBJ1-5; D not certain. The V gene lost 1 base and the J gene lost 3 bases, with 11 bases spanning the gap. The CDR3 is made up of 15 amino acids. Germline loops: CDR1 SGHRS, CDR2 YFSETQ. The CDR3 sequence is CASSLSGLANQPQHF. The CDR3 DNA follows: TGCGCCAGCAGCTTGTCGGGCCTTGCCAATCAGCCCCAGCATTTT.

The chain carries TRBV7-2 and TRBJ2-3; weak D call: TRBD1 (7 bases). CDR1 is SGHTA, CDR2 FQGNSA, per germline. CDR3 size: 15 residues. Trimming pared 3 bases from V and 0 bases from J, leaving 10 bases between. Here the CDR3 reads CASSLTGTSTDTQYF. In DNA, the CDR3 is TGTGCCAGCAGCTTGACAGGGACTAGCACAGATACGCAGTATTTT.

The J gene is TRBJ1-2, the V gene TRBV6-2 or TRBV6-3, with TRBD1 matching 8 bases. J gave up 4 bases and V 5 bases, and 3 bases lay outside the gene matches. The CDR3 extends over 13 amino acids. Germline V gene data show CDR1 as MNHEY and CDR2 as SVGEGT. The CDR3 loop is CASSQGQVYGYTF. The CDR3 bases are TGTGCCAGCAGTCAGGGACAGGTCTATGGCTACACCTTC.

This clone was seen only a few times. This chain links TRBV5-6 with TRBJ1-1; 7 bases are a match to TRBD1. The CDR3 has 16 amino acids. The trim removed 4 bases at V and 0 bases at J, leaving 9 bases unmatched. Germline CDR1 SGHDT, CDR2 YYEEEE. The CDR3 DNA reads TGTGCCAGCAGCCGGTTTGAACAGGGGATGAACACTGAAGCTTTCTTT. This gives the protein CASSRFEQGMNTEAFF.

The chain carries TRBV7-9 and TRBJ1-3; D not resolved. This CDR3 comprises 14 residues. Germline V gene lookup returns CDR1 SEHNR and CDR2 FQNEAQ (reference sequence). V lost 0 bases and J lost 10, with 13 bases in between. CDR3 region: CASSLAALDGTIYF. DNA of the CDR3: TGTGCCAGCAGCTTAGCGGCCCTTGATGGGACCATATATTTT.

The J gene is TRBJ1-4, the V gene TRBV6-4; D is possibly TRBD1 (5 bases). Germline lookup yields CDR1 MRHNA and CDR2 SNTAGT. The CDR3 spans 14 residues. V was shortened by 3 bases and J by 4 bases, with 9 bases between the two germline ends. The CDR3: CASSERGFNEKLFF. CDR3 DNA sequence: TGTGCCAGCAGTGAACGGGGGTTTAATGAAAAACTGTTTTTT.

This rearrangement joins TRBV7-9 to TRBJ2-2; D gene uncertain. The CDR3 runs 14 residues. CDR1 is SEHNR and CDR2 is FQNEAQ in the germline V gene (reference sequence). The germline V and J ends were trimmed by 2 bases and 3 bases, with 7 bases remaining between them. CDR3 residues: CASSLFADTGELFF. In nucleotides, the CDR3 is TGTGCCAGCAGCTTATTTGCGGACACCGGGGAGCTGTTTTTT. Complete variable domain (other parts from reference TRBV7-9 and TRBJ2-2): DTGVSQNPRHKITKRGQNVTFRCDPISEHNRLYWYRQTLGQGPEFLTYFQNEAQLEKSRLLSDRFSAERPKGSFSTLEIQRTEQGDSAMYLCASSLFADTGELFFGEGSRLTVL.

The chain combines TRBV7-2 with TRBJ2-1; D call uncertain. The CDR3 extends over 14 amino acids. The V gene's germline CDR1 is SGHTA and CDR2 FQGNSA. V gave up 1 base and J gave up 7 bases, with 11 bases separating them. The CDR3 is CASSLGDGWNEQFF. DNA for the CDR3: TGTGCCAGCAGCTTAGGTGATGGTTGGAATGAGCAGTTCTTC. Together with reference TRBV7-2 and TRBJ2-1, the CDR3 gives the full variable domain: GAGVSQSPSNKVTEKGKDVELRCDPISGHTALYWYRQSLGQGLEFLIYFQGNSAPDKSGLPSDRFSAERTGGSVSTLTIQRTQQEDSAVYLCASSLGDGWNEQFFGPGTRLTVL.

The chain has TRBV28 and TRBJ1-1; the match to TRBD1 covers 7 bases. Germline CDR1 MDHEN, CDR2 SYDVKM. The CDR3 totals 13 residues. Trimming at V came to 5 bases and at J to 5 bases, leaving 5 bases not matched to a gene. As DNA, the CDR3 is TGTGCCAGCAGTGTACAGGGGAGGACTGAAGCTTTCTTT. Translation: CASSVQGRTEAFF. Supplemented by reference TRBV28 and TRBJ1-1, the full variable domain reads DVKVTQSSRYLVKRTGEKVFLECVQDMDHENMFWYRQDPGLGLRLIYFSYDVKMKEKGDIPEGYSVSREKKERFSLILESASTNQTSMYLCASSVQGRTEAFFGQGTRLTVV.

CDR3 region: CASSLGGVQTQYF. As DNA, the CDR3 is TGTGCCAGCAGCTTGGGCGGGGTCCAGACCCAGTACTTC. This chain uses TRBV11-2 with TRBJ2-5, with D possibly matching TRBD2 (6 bases). The ends were cut back, 3 bases at V and 6 bases at J, with 11 bases in the middle. Germline values: CDR1 SGHAT, CDR2 FQNNGV. The CDR3 extends over 13 amino acids. The variable domain in full, with the rest retrieved from reference TRBV11-2 and TRBJ2-5, is EAGVAQSPRYKIIEKRQSVAFWCNPISGHATLYWYQQILGQGPKLLIQFQNNGVVDDSQLPKDRFSAERLKGVDSTLKIQPAKLEDSAVYLCASSLGGVQTQYFGPGTRLLVL.

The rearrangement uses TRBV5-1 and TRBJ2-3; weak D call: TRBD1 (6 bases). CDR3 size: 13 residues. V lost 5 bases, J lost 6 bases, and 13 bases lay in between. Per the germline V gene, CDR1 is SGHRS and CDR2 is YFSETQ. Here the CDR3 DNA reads TGCGCCAGCAGTTCTACAGGGTCCGATACGCAGTATTTT. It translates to CASSSTGSDTQYF. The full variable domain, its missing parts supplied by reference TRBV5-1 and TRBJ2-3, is KAGVTQTPRYLIKTRGQQVTLSCSPISGHRSVSWYQQTPGQGLQFLFEYFSETQRNKGNFPGRFSGRQFSNSRSEMNVSTLELGDSALYLCASSSTGSDTQYFGPGTRLTVL.

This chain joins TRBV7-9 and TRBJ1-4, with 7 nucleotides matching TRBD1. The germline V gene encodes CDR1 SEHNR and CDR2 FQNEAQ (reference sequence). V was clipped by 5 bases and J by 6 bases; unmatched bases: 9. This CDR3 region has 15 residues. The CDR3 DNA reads TGTGCCAGCAGCATAATACAGGGGTCCTATGAAAAACTGTTTTTT. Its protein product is CASSIIQGSYEKLFF.